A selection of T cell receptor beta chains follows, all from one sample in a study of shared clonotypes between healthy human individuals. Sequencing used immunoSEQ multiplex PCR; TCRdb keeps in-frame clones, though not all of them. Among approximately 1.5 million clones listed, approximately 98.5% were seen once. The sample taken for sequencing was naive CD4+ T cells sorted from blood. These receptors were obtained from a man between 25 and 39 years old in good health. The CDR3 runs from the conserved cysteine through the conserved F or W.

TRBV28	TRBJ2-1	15	CASSSASGAYNEQFF
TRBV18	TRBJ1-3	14	CASSTDRAGNTIYF
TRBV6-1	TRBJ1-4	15	CASRGWGTGVEKLFF
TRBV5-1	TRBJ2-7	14	CASSLTGPLNEQYF
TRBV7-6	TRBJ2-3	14	CASSLSQGTDTQYF
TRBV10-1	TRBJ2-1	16	CASSDVAQPAGNEQFF
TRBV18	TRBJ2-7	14	CASSPWDEGYEQYF
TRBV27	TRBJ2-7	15	CASSLLTVRGYEQYF
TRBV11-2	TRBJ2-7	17	CASSADRARFIAYEQYF
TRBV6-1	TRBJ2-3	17	CASSGLALGRAGDTQYF
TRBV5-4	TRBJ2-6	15	CASSLQTSGANVLTF
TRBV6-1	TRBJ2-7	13	CASRSETGYEQYF
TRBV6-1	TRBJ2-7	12	CASSAGTGGQYF
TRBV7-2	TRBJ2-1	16	CASSVLAGGGLGEQFF
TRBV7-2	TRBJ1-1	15	CASSLVGQVNTEAFF
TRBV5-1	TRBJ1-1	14	CASNPTGQNTEAFF
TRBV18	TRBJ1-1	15	CASSPARTGWTEAFF
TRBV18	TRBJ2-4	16	CASSPRQSLAKNIQYF
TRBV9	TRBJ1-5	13	CASGGLRNQPQHF
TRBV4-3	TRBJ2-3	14	CASSQDAATDTQYF
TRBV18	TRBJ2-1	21	CASSPPNFGTSGRAGAHVQFF
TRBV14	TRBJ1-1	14	CASSTKIGPVGAFF
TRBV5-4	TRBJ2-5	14	CASSLGGRQETQYF
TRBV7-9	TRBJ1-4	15	CASSLRQATNEKLFF
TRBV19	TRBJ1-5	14	CASKMDSSNQPQHF
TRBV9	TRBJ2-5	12	CASSVQGETQYF
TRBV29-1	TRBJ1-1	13	CSVERGFVPEAFF
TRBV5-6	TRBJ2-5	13	CASSPGLRETQYF
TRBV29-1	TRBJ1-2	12	CSVAEGLYGYTF
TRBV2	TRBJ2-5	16	CASSELPTGSGETQYF
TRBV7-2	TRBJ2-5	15	CASSLVRLAVETQYF
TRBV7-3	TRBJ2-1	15	CASSLQPGGRGEQFF
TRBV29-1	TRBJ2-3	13	CSVELVRLDTQYF
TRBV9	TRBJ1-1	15	CASSSDRGQGTEAFF
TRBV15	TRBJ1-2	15	CATSVGTAETGGYTF
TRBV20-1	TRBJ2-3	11	CSASVAHTQYF
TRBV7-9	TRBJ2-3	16	CASSSSWGPYTDTQYF
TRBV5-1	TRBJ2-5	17	CASSRPTSGRGGETQYF
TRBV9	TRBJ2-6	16	CASSVAPRPGANVLTF
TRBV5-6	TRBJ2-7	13	CASSRDIPWEQYF
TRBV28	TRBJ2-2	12	CASKWGTGELFF
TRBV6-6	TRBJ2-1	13	CASSYGGSAEQFF
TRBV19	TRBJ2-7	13	CASRGVGPYEQYF
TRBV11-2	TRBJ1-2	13	CASSLGPDYGYTF
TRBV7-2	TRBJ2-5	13	CASSLEGSETQYF
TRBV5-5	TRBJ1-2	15	CASSLADRSWRGYTF
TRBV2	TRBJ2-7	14	CASKGQGLAYEQYF
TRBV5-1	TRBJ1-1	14	CASSLQGANTEAFF